This is a list of T cell receptor beta chains from one sample in a study of a mutant IDH1 vaccine in newly diagnosed glioma. TCRdb's table, derived via immunoSEQ multiplex PCR, lists solely in-frame clones and lacks some. The sample contains about 30,000 clones, over 65% of which appear only once. Their target antigens are unknown. Sample: PBMCs, taken from a glioma patient whose treatment included an IDH1 peptide vaccine. Receptors were obtained from a woman in her thirties or forties with glioma. The CDR3 runs from the conserved cysteine through the conserved F or W. D genes are given only for firm matches. Not every row has a clone size; where given, it reads once, few, many or a size class.

clone size	V gene	J gene	D gene	CDR3 protein	CDR3 DNA
.	TRBV5-1	TRBJ2-2	TRBD1	CASRTWDREGPGELFF	TGCGCCAGCAGGACTTGGGACAGGGAGGGTCCCGGGGAGCTGTTTTTT
few	TRBV12-1	TRBJ2-1	.	CASREGTSGGSSYNEQFF	TGTGCCAGCAGAGAAGGGACTAGCGGGGGTTCATCCTACAATGAGCAGTTCTTC
.	TRBV30	TRBJ2-2	TRBD1	CACGQDANTGELFF	TGTGCCTGCGGACAGGACGCGAACACCGGGGAGCTGTTTTTT
.	TRBV11-2	TRBJ2-3	TRBD1	CASNTGTGLTDTQYF	TGTGCCAGCAACACCGGGACAGGATTAACAGATACGCAGTATTTT
.	TRBV5-6	TRBJ1-3	.	CASSLWLSGNTIYF	TGTGCCAGCAGCTTGTGGCTCTCTGGAAACACCATATATTTT
once	TRBV19	TRBJ1-5	.	CASNGDNNQPQHF	TGTGCCAGTAACGGGGATAACAATCAGCCCCAGCATTTT
.	TRBV6-5	TRBJ1-1	.	CASSYNRENTEAFF	TGTGCCAGCAGTTACAATCGCGAGAACACTGAAGCTTTCTTT
.	TRBV4-1	TRBJ2-3	TRBD2	CASRDLAGGATDTQYF	TGCGCCAGCAGAGATCTTGCGGGGGGAGCCACAGATACGCAGTATTTT
.	TRBV5-1	TRBJ2-7	.	CASSSRGFEEQYF	TGCGCCAGCAGCTCTAGGGGGTTTGAGGAGCAGTACTTC
.	TRBV30	TRBJ2-3	.	CAWSAGLTDTQYF	TGTGCCTGGAGTGCCGGACTGACAGATACGCAGTATTTT
.	TRBV9	TRBJ2-3	TRBD1	CASSLRTGGTDTQYF	TGTGCCAGCAGCCTTAGGACAGGGGGTACAGATACGCAGTATTTT
.	TRBV28	TRBJ2-3	.	CASSFGRDTQYF	TGTGCCAGCAGTTTCGGGAGAGATACGCAGTATTTT
once	TRBV2	TRBJ2-3	TRBD2	CASGGLAGSRDTQYF	TGTGCCAGCGGGGGGCTAGCGGGGTCCCGGGATACGCAGTATTTT
few	TRBV4-3	TRBJ1-4	.	CASSQVRGTSNEKLFF	TGCGCCAGCAGCCAAGTTCGGGGGACAAGTAATGAAAAACTGTTTTTT